What follows is one T cell receptor (beta chain) and its context. Its antigen is not identified. This sample was included in a study of T cell responses to AZD1222 COVID-19 vaccine. Findings and caveats of the study: Unmutated regions of variants are reportedly targeted by nearly half of spike-specific TCRs. Females made up more of the donors, who were largely white British, and clonal diversity may have come out too low.

TCRdb's copy holds only in-frame clones and misses some; the assay was immunoSEQ multiplex PCR. The table records 130,000 or so clones, approximately 93% of them present only once. CDR1 KGHDR and CDR2 SFDVKD come from the germline V gene. This CDR3 comprises 15 residues. V shed 9 bases and J shed 3 bases, with 14 bases lying between them. The chain joins TRBV24-1 to TRBJ1-6, with no clear D. This specimen was peripheral blood, taken on day 0 of AZD1222 vaccination. The TCR sequence derives from an adult in good health. CDR3 coding DNA: TGTGCCACCGACCCCGGTCCTGACTATAATTCACCCCTCCACTTT. This gives the protein CATDPGPDYNSPLHF.